Listed below are T cell receptor beta chains from one sample, sequenced in a study of blood T cell repertoires in COVID-19. TCRdb keeps only in-frame clones here, not all; method: immunoSEQ multiplex PCR. Seen here are around 300,000 clones, around 85% observed once, and the top ten hold under 3%. Material for sequencing was PBMCs or T cells enriched from blood (not recorded which). Receptors originate from a woman between 50 and 59 years old who had recovered from COVID-19. Each CDR3 is given with its conserved first and last residue. The order of the fields is V gene, CDR3 protein.

TRBV6-2/TRBV6-3,CASSYDRVGEKLFF
TRBV7-9,CASSYRNQPQHF
TRBV6-1,CASSEAGQLSYTF
TRBV10-1,CASRRPERRGEETQYF
TRBV19,CASSINPEPGQDYGYTF
TRBV21-1,CARDYREEDTEAFF
TRBV7-3,CASSREGTGIYEQYF
TRBV4-3,CASSRGSSIGELFF
TRBV27,CASSLTGGRGPYEQYF
TRBV24-1,CATSDPTGPTGELFF
TRBV6-5,CASTPSGFRGTEAFF
TRBV2,CASLPGEGHNSPLHF
TRBV29-1,CSVAATGGSPLHF
TRBV30,CAWSTGGNQPQHF
TRBV6-4,CASSMGHGNEKLFF
TRBV28,CASSLVQGVDSNQPQHF
TRBV6-2/TRBV6-3,CASSYSIWSGINYGYTF
TRBV6-5,CASSYRQGDNQPQHF
TRBV10-3,CAISDRVEDTQYF
TRBV7-3,CASSLLAGPGELFF
TRBV29-1,CSVRLTRAQGGNTEAFF
TRBV7-9,CASRSTSYEQYF
TRBV11-1,CASSAPGQGSYEQYF
TRBV6-1,CASSDRGRISTYGYTF
TRBV7-2,CASSPPGQVYGYTF
TRBV5-4,CASSDRGGRDTGELFF
TRBV7-2,CASSLVSGSLGEKLFF
TRBV9,CASSPSGTGVGTQYF
TRBV28,CASSWEVAGNMNTEAFF
TRBV6-1,CASSEWWAGNTGELFF
TRBV5-1,CASSLQGINTEAFF
TRBV7-6,CASSLYHVLAGGIIETQYF
TRBV6-5,CASSYEGQGLYEQYF
TRBV28,CASCLGGADTEAFF
TRBV10-3,CAITERGNTEAFF
TRBV2,CASSGTSGRFSSYNEQFF
TRBV21-1,CASSRRLAGGTRQYF
TRBV4-1,CASSQDNSYGYTF
TRBV27,CASSLGTVYNSPLHF
TRBV9,CASSERGTSTYGYTF
TRBV27,CASSLSRWGGEEQFF
TRBV6-6,CASSKRTGSNQPQHF
TRBV27,CASSHGTSGGAGVNEQFF